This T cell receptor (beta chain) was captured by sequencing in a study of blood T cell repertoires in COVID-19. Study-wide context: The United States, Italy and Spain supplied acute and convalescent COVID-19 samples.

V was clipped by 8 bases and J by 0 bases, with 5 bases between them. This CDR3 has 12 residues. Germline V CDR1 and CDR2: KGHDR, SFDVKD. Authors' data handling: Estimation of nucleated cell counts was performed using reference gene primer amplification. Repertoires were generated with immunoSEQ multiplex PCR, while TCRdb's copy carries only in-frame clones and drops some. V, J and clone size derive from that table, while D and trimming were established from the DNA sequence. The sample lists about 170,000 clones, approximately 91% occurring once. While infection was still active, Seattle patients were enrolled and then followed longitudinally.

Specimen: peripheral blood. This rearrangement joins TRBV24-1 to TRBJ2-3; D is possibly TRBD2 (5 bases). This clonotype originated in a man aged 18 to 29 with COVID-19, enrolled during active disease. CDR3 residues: CATTGSTDTQYF. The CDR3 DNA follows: TGTGCCACCACGGGGAGCACAGATACGCAGTATTTT.